A selection of T cell receptor beta chains follows, all from one sample in a study of blood T cell repertoires in COVID-19. TCRdb's table, derived via immunoSEQ multiplex PCR, lists solely in-frame clones and lacks some. This sample has 200,000 to 250,000 clones, with 86% found just once. Input material: PBMCs or T cells enriched from blood (not recorded which). All receptors come from a middle-aged woman with acute COVID-19. Each CDR3 is given with its conserved first and last residue. A D gene is named only where the DNA matches it firmly. Size is stated for part of the rows, as once, few or many counts, or as a class when the clone is expanded.

TRBV16	TRBJ1-2	NA	once	CASSRTLQGWKEDGYTF	TGTGCCAGCAGCCGAACATTACAGGGTTGGAAAGAGGATGGCTACACCTTC
TRBV4-1	TRBJ2-7	TRBD2	NA	CASSPGGGRVEQYF	TGCGCCAGCAGCCCCGGGGGGGGACGGGTGGAGCAGTACTTC
TRBV4-1	TRBJ1-4	NA	NA	CASSQNPGATNEKLFF	TGCGCCAGCAGCCAAAATCCGGGTGCAACTAATGAAAAACTGTTTTTT
TRBV19	TRBJ1-3	TRBD1	NA	CASRGQTGFGNTIYF	TGTGCCAGTCGGGGCCAGACAGGGTTCGGAAACACCATATATTTT
TRBV13	TRBJ2-3	TRBD2	NA	CASSSAGLAGGNIDTQYF	TGTGCCAGCAGCTCGGCAGGGCTAGCGGGGGGGAATATAGATACGCAGTATTTT
TRBV5-1	TRBJ2-7	NA	NA	CASSLLETHEQYF	TGCGCCAGCAGCTTATTGGAGACCCACGAGCAGTACTTC
TRBV12-5	TRBJ1-1	NA	once	CASGPRTGTPIEAFF	TGTGCTAGTGGTCCGCGGACCGGGACACCAATTGAAGCTTTCTTT
TRBV27	TRBJ1-1	NA	NA	CASSPQGYTEAFF	TGTGCCAGCAGTCCTCAGGGTTACACTGAAGCTTTCTTT
TRBV7-8	TRBJ1-2	TRBD1	NA	CASSLSLGQGHGYTF	TGTGCCAGCAGCTTATCCCTCGGACAGGGCCATGGCTACACCTTC
TRBV2	TRBJ1-1	TRBD1	NA	CASNDRGLGTEAFF	TGTGCCAGCAACGACAGGGGGCTGGGGACTGAAGCTTTCTTT
TRBV6-5	TRBJ2-5	NA	NA	CASQAVNWETQYF	TGTGCCAGCCAGGCCGTGAACTGGGAGACCCAGTACTTC
TRBV7-2	TRBJ2-1	NA	NA	CASSLTWQDEQFF	TGTGCCAGCAGCTTAACCTGGCAGGATGAGCAGTTCTTC
TRBV25-1	TRBJ1-4	TRBD1	NA	CASSVTMTGLYEKLFF	TGTGCCAGCAGTGTAACGATGACAGGGTTATATGAAAAACTGTTTTTT
TRBV12-3/TRBV12-4	TRBJ1-5	NA	NA	CASSFNFNQPQHF	TGTGCCAGCAGTTTTAATTTCAATCAGCCCCAGCATTTT
TRBV7-8	TRBJ2-1	NA	NA	CASSLGGWFRNEQFF	TGTGCCAGCAGCTTAGGCGGGTGGTTTCGCAATGAGCAGTTCTTC
TRBV7-2	TRBJ2-3	NA	NA	CASSLFSDTQYF	TGTGCCAGCAGCCTCTTTTCAGATACGCAGTATTTT
TRBV12-3/TRBV12-4	TRBJ2-5	NA	NA	CASSSLARETQYF	TGTGCCAGCAGCAGTCTAGCTCGGGAGACCCAGTACTTC
TRBV5-5	TRBJ1-1	NA	NA	CASSFEGSMNTEAFF	TGTGCCAGCAGCTTCGAGGGTTCCATGAACACTGAAGCTTTCTTT
TRBV24-1	TRBJ1-5	TRBD1	NA	CATSDAFRGVHQPQHF	TGTGCCACCAGTGATGCCTTCAGGGGGGTACATCAGCCCCAGCATTTT
TRBV9	TRBJ1-3	NA	NA	CASSPGDSGNTIYF	TGTGCCAGCAGCCCCGGGGATTCTGGAAACACCATATATTTT
TRBV6-6	TRBJ1-1	NA	NA	CASWNPAEGIITEAFF	TGTGCCAGCTGGAACCCTGCCGAGGGCATCATCACTGAAGCTTTCTTT
TRBV5-1	TRBJ1-2	TRBD1	NA	CASSLGVGQGYGYTF	TGCGCCAGCAGCTTAGGCGTTGGACAGGGTTACGGCTACACCTTC
TRBV19	TRBJ1-4	TRBD1	NA	CASSPWTGGTNEKLFF	TGTGCCAGTAGTCCCTGGACAGGGGGGACTAATGAAAAACTGTTTTTT
TRBV18	TRBJ1-1	NA	NA	CASSPPQGNTEAFF	TGTGCCAGCTCACCACCGCAGGGCAACACTGAAGCTTTCTTT
TRBV5-4	TRBJ1-3	NA	NA	CASSPRGSGNTIYF	TGTGCCAGCAGCCCCCGGGGGTCTGGAAACACCATATATTTT
TRBV27	TRBJ1-4	NA	NA	CASSFAGDNEKLFF	TGTGCCAGCAGTTTTGCAGGGGATAATGAAAAACTGTTTTTT
TRBV6-6	TRBJ2-3	TRBD2	NA	CASRRTSGGTTDTQYF	TGTGCCAGCAGACGGACTAGCGGGGGGACCACAGATACGCAGTATTTT
TRBV5-1	TRBJ2-2	TRBD2	NA	CASRGAGGNTGELFF	TGCGCCAGCAGGGGAGCGGGGGGAAACACCGGGGAGCTGTTTTTT
TRBV6-5	TRBJ2-2	TRBD1	NA	CASEGATGELFF	TGTGCCAGCGAGGGGGCCACCGGGGAGCTGTTTTTT
TRBV6-6	TRBJ1-5	TRBD1	NA	CASSFGQDFQPQHF	TGTGCCAGCAGTTTTGGACAGGACTTTCAGCCCCAGCATTTT
TRBV5-1	TRBJ2-2	NA	NA	CASNPQARENTGELFF	TGCGCCAGCAACCCCCAGGCCCGGGAGAACACCGGGGAGCTGTTTTTT
TRBV19	TRBJ2-1	NA	NA	CASSPDSPEQFF	TGTGCCAGTAGTCCGGACAGTCCCGAGCAGTTCTTC
TRBV9	TRBJ1-6	NA	NA	CASSPHPGVPNPPLHF	TGTGCCAGCAGCCCCCATCCAGGGGTTCCCAACCCACCCCTCCACTTT
TRBV2	TRBJ1-5	NA	NA	CASRQNNQPQHF	TGTGCCAGCAGACAGAACAATCAGCCCCAGCATTTT
TRBV5-5	TRBJ1-2	NA	NA	CASSEGRSAYGYTF	TGTGCCAGCAGCGAAGGGAGGTCGGCCTATGGCTACACCTTC
TRBV9	TRBJ1-1	NA	NA	CASSPGIGDNTEAFF	TGTGCCAGCAGCCCAGGGATAGGGGATAACACTGAAGCTTTCTTT
TRBV9	TRBJ2-1	NA	NA	CASSHTESSYNEQFF	TGTGCCAGCAGTCATACTGAGAGCTCCTACAATGAGCAGTTCTTC
TRBV4-3	TRBJ1-2	TRBD1	NA	CASSPGTGLPPTSLYGYTF	TGCGCCAGCAGCCCTGGGACAGGGCTACCACCTACCTCTCTCTATGGCTACACCTTC
TRBV6-5	TRBJ1-1	NA	few	CASRVPGNTEAFF	TGTGCCAGCAGGGTCCCGGGGAACACTGAAGCTTTCTTT
TRBV4-1	TRBJ1-6	TRBD1	once	CASSQPRGKNSPLHF	TGCGCCAGCAGCCAACCCAGGGGGAAGAATTCACCCCTCCACTTT
TRBV6-4	TRBJ2-2	NA	NA	CASSRELQNTGELFF	TGTGCCAGCAGTCGGGAACTCCAGAACACCGGGGAGCTGTTTTTT
TRBV6-5	TRBJ1-2	NA	NA	CASSYSQVGVAGYTF	TGTGCCAGCAGTTACTCGCAAGTAGGGGTGGCCGGCTACACCTTC
TRBV7-9	TRBJ2-5	TRBD2	NA	CASSGWTSGTETQYF	TGTGCCAGCAGCGGGTGGACTAGCGGGACAGAGACCCAGTACTTC
TRBV19	TRBJ1-2	TRBD1	once	CASSSGTGASYGYTF	TGTGCCAGTAGTAGCGGGACAGGGGCTTCCTATGGCTACACCTTC
TRBV20-1	TRBJ1-2	NA	NA	CSASIVDRNYGYTF	TGCAGTGCTAGTATCGTAGACAGGAACTATGGCTACACCTTC
TRBV9	TRBJ2-1	NA	NA	CASSVGRDSEQFF	TGTGCCAGCAGCGTAGGGAGGGATAGTGAGCAGTTCTTC
TRBV4-3	TRBJ2-6	NA	few	CASSQEQSGGGANVLTF	TGCGCCAGCAGCCAGGAACAGTCCGGGGGTGGGGCCAACGTCCTGACTTTC
TRBV6-1	TRBJ1-2	NA	NA	CASSEVYRAYGYTF	TGTGCCAGCAGTGAAGTATACAGGGCCTATGGCTACACCTTC
TRBV7-9	TRBJ2-3	TRBD2	NA	CASSFPRTSVVADTQYF	TGTGCCAGCAGCTTCCCGAGGACTAGCGTGGTCGCAGATACGCAGTATTTT
TRBV9	TRBJ2-5	TRBD2	once	CASSVGWEGKTQYF	TGTGCCAGCAGCGTAGGCTGGGAGGGGAAGACCCAGTACTTC
TRBV14	TRBJ2-3	NA	NA	CASSLMGPDTQYF	TGTGCCAGCAGCCTCATGGGGCCAGATACGCAGTATTTT
TRBV7-3	TRBJ1-1	NA	NA	CASSIDSNTEAFF	TGTGCCAGCAGCATCGACAGCAACACTGAAGCTTTCTTT
TRBV3-1/TRBV3-2	TRBJ1-6	NA	NA	CASSQVVDSPLHF	TGTGCCAGCAGCCAAGTTGTCGATTCACCCCTCCACTTT
TRBV5-6	TRBJ1-4	TRBD1	NA	CASSLRAGTGVEKLFF	TGTGCCAGCAGCTTGCGGGCCGGGACAGGGGTTGAAAAACTGTTTTTT
TRBV10-3	TRBJ1-1	NA	NA	CAISLSNTEAFF	TGTGCCATCAGCCTATCGAACACTGAAGCTTTCTTT
TRBV29-1	TRBJ1-1	NA	NA	CSVAGQPADTEAFF	TGCAGCGTTGCCGGCCAGCCCGCGGACACTGAAGCTTTCTTT
TRBV11-2	TRBJ2-3	NA	NA	CASRAHASGLPSTDTQYF	TGTGCCAGCAGAGCCCACGCCAGCGGACTCCCGAGCACAGATACGCAGTATTTT
TRBV30	TRBJ1-2	TRBD1	once	CAWTPGTGYGYTF	TGTGCCTGGACCCCCGGGACAGGCTATGGCTACACCTTC